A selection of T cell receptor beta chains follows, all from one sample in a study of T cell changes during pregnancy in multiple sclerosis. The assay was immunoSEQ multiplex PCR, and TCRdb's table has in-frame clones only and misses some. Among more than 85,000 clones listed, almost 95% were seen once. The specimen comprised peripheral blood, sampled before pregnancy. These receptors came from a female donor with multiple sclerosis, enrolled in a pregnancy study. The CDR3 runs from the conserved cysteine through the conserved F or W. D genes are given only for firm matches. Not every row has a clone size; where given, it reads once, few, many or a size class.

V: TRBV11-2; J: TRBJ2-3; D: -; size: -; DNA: TGTGCCAGCAGCTTAGGCAGGGTGCCAGATACGCAGTATTTT; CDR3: CASSLGRVPDTQYF
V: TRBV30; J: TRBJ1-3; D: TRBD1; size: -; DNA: TGTGCCTGGAGTCACCCGGACAGGGTAGGAAACACCATATATTTT; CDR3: CAWSHPDRVGNTIYF
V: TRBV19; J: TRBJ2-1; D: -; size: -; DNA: TGTGCCAGTAGTTCGGGGGGCCCCTACAATGAGCAGTTCTTC; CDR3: CASSSGGPYNEQFF
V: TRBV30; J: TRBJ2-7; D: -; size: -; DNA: TGTGCCTGGAGATCAGCCCAACAGGGCTTGCAGTACTTC; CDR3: CAWRSAQQGLQYF
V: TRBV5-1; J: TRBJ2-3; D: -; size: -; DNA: TGCGCCAGCAGCTTGAGTCCGAACTCTGGCACAGATACGCAGTATTTT; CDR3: CASSLSPNSGTDTQYF
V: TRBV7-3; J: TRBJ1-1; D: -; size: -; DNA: TGTGCCAGCAGCTTATCAGGATTTGGCACTGAAGCTTTCTTT; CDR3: CASSLSGFGTEAFF
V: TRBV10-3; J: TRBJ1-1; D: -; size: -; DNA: TGTGCCATCAGTGAATCTGAGAGGGACACTGAAGCTTTCTTT; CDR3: CAISESERDTEAFF
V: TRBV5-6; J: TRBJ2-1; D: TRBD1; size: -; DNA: TGTGCCAGCAGGCCCGGGACAGGGGGCCGTGAGCAGTTCTTC; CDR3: CASRPGTGGREQFF
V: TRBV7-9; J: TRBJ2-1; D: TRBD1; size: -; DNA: TGTGCCAGCAGCTTAGGGAAACAGGGGGCGTCATACAATGAGCAGTTCTTC; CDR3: CASSLGKQGASYNEQFF
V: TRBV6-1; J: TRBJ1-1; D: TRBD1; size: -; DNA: TGTGCCAGCAGCCAACAGGGGGCTGGGGCTCTGGCTTTCTTT; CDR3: CASSQQGAGALAFF
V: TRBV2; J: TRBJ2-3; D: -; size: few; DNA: TGTGCCAGCAGAGACCGACAGGGCACAGATACGCAGTATTTT; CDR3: CASRDRQGTDTQYF
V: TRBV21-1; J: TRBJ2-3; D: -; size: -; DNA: TGTGCCAGCAGCCCCTTCCGGGATACGCAGTATTTT; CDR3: CASSPFRDTQYF
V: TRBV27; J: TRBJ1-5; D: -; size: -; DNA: TGTGCCAGCAGTTTTGGAGGACTTAGCAATCAGCCCCAGCATTTT; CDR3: CASSFGGLSNQPQHF
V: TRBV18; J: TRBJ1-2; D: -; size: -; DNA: TGTGCCAGCTCACCACCCGGCCAGGGAAAAGGCTACACCTTC; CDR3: CASSPPGQGKGYTF
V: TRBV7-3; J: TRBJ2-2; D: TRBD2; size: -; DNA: TGTGCCAGCAGCCGGACTAGCGGGAGAGCCGGGGAGCTGTTTTTT; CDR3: CASSRTSGRAGELFF
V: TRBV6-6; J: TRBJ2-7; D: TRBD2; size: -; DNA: TGTGCCAGCAGCCCACTAGCGGGAGGGCTCTACGAGCAGTACTTC; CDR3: CASSPLAGGLYEQYF
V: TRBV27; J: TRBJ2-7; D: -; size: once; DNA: TGTGCCAGCAGTTTCGGGGCAGGGGCCACCTACGAGCAGTACTTC; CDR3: CASSFGAGATYEQYF
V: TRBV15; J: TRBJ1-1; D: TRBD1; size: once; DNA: TGTGCCACCACTCTACAGGGGAGGACTGAAGCTTTCTTT; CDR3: CATTLQGRTEAFF
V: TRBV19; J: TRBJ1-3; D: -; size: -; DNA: TGTGCCAGTAGTAGCGGAAGCTCTGGAAACACCATATATTTT; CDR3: CASSSGSSGNTIYF
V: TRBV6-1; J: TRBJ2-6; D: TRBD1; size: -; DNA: TGTGCCAGCATAGGGGGCGCTGGTGGGGCCAACGTCCTGACTTTC; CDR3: CASIGGAGGANVLTF
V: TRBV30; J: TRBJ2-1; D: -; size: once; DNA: TGTGCCTGGAGCTTTCCGGGTATTAGCAATGAGCAGTTCTTC; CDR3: CAWSFPGISNEQFF
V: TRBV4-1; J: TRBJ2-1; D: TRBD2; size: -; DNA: TGCGCCAGCAGCCAACTAGCGGGAGGCTTCAATGAGCAGTTCTTC; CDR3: CASSQLAGGFNEQFF
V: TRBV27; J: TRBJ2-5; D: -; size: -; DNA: TGTGCCAGCAGTTTATTGGGAGGAGAGACCCAGTACTTC; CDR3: CASSLLGGETQYF
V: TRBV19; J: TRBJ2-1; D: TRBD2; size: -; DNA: TGTGCCAGTAGTACGGGACTAAAGTACAATGAGCAGTTCTTC; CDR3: CASSTGLKYNEQFF
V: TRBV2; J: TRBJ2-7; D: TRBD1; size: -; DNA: TGTGCCATCAAGTCCGGGACAGGAACCTACGAGCAGTACTTC; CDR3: CAIKSGTGTYEQYF
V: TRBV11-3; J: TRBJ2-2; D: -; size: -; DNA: TGTGCCAGCAGCCCCAGGGATACCAACACCGGGGAGCTGTTTTTT; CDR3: CASSPRDTNTGELFF
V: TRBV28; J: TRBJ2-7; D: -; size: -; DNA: TGTGCCAGCAGCGTGCACAGTGGGCGACTAGGCATGGGGGAGCAGTACTTC; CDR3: CASSVHSGRLGMGEQYF
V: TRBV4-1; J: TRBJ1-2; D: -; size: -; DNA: TGCGCCAGCAGCCAAGTGGCGCCGGGCTATGGCTACACCTTC; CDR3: CASSQVAPGYGYTF
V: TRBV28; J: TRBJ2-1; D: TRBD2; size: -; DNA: TGTGCCAGCAGTTCGACATCCGCGGGGGGCGGGGAGCAGTTCTTC; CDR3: CASSSTSAGGGEQFF
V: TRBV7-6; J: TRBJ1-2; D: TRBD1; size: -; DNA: TGTGCCAGCAGTACAACCGGGACAGGGGACGGCTACACCTTC; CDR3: CASSTTGTGDGYTF
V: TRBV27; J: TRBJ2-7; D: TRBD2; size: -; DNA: TGTGCCAGCGGTAACAGCGGGAGGGCCTCCGAGCAGTACTTC; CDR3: CASGNSGRASEQYF
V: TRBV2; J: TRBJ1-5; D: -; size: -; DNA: TGTGCCAGCAGTGAAGAACAGGTTGGTCAGCCCCAGCATTTT; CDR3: CASSEEQVGQPQHF
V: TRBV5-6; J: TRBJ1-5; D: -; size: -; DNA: TGTGCCAGCACCCGGGGGGGTCGACAGCCCCAGCATTTT; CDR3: CASTRGGRQPQHF
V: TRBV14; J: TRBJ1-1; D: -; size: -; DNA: TGTGCCAGCAGCCCGAATAAAGGACAGAACACTGAAGCTTTCTTT; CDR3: CASSPNKGQNTEAFF
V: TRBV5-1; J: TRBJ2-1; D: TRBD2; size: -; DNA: TGCGCCAGCGGGGGGGAGGGGACTAAGGTCCCTAATGAGCAGTTCTTC; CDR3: CASGGEGTKVPNEQFF
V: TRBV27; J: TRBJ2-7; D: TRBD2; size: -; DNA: TGTGCCAGCAAAACCGGGACTACTGCCTACGAGCAGTACTTC; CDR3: CASKTGTTAYEQYF
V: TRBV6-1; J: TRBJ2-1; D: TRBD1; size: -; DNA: TGTGCCAGCAGTGAATTGGGGCAGGGGACAGTCAATGAGCAGTTCTTC; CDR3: CASSELGQGTVNEQFF
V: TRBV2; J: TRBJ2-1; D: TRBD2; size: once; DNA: TGTGCCAGCATCAGGAACGGGGGGTACAATGAGCAGTTCTTC; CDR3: CASIRNGGYNEQFF
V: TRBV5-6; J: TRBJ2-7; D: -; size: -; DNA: TGTGCCAGCAGCCAGGACAGCTACGAGCAGTACTTC; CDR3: CASSQDSYEQYF
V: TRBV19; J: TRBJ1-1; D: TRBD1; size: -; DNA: TGTGCCAGTAGTATTTCGTCAGGGGGCTTTGAAGCTTTCTTT; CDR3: CASSISSGGFEAFF
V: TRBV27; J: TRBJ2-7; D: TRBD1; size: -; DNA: TGTGCCAGCAGTTTCGGGACAGGGAACCGCTACGAGCAGTACTTC; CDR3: CASSFGTGNRYEQYF
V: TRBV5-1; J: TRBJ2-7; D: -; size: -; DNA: TGCGCCAGCAGCTTGGAGGGGGGGACTGTCTACGAGCAGTACTTC; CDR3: CASSLEGGTVYEQYF
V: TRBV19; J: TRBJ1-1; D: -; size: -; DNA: TGTGCCAGTAGTATCGGTCAGGCCGGACTCAACACTGAAGCTTTCTTT; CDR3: CASSIGQAGLNTEAFF
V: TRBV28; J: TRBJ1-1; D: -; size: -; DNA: TGTGCCAGCAGTTTAAGGGGCAGTCGGTACACTGAAGCTTTCTTT; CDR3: CASSLRGSRYTEAFF
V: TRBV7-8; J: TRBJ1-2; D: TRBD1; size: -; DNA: TGTGCCAGCCTGGGACCGACAGGGGGAGCGGGCTACACCTTC; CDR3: CASLGPTGGAGYTF
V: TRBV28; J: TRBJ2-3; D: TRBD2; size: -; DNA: TGTGCCAGCAGTTTGGGACTAGCGGACACAGATACGCAGTATTTT; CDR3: CASSLGLADTDTQYF
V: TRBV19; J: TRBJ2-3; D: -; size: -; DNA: TGTGCCAGTAGCCAATCCCCAGATACGCAGTATTTT; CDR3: CASSQSPDTQYF
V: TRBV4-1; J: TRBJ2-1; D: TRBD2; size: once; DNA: TGCGCCAGCAGCCCGCCAGGACTAGCCGATGAGCAGTTCTTC; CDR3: CASSPPGLADEQFF
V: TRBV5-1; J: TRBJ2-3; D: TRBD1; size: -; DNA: TGCGCCAGCAGCTCGACGACAGGGCTCACAGATGCGGGCGGACGCACAGATACGCAGTATTTT; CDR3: CASSSTTGLTDAGGRTDTQYF
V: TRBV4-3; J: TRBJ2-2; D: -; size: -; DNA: TGCGCCAGCAGCCAAGGTCTAACCGGGGAGCTGTTTTTT; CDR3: CASSQGLTGELFF